This T cell receptor beta chain stems from a study of cytomegalovirus exposure and HLA in healthy donors. The overall study: The 120 validation repertoires were produced on the same platform as the 550 to 750 repertoires of the first cohort. This was reported in a later analysis.

Clones were read by immunoSEQ multiplex PCR, and TCRdb kept only the in-frame ones, dropping some. The table lists approximately 200,000 clones, around 84% of them singletons. The study's findings and limits: The dataset shows that most TCR sequences were rare, while some public TCRs occurred in many donors. In the 130 or so validation repertoires, about 94% of cluster scores exceeded 0, per a later analysis.

About this clone: Its antigen is undetermined.

This clonotype was sampled from a woman aged 25 to 39 in good health and CMV-seropositive. The sample taken for sequencing was PBMCs.

CDR3 sequence: CASSYFGPGGDEQYF. In DNA, the CDR3 is TGTGCCAGCAGTTACTTTGGCCCGGGTGGCGACGAGCAGTACTTC. The rearrangement joins TRBV6-5 to TRBJ2-7, with D unclear. This CDR3 is 15 amino acids long. Trimming shortened V by 1 base and J by 5 bases, and 15 bases separated the two germline ends. In germline, CDR1 is MNHEY, CDR2 SVGAGI.